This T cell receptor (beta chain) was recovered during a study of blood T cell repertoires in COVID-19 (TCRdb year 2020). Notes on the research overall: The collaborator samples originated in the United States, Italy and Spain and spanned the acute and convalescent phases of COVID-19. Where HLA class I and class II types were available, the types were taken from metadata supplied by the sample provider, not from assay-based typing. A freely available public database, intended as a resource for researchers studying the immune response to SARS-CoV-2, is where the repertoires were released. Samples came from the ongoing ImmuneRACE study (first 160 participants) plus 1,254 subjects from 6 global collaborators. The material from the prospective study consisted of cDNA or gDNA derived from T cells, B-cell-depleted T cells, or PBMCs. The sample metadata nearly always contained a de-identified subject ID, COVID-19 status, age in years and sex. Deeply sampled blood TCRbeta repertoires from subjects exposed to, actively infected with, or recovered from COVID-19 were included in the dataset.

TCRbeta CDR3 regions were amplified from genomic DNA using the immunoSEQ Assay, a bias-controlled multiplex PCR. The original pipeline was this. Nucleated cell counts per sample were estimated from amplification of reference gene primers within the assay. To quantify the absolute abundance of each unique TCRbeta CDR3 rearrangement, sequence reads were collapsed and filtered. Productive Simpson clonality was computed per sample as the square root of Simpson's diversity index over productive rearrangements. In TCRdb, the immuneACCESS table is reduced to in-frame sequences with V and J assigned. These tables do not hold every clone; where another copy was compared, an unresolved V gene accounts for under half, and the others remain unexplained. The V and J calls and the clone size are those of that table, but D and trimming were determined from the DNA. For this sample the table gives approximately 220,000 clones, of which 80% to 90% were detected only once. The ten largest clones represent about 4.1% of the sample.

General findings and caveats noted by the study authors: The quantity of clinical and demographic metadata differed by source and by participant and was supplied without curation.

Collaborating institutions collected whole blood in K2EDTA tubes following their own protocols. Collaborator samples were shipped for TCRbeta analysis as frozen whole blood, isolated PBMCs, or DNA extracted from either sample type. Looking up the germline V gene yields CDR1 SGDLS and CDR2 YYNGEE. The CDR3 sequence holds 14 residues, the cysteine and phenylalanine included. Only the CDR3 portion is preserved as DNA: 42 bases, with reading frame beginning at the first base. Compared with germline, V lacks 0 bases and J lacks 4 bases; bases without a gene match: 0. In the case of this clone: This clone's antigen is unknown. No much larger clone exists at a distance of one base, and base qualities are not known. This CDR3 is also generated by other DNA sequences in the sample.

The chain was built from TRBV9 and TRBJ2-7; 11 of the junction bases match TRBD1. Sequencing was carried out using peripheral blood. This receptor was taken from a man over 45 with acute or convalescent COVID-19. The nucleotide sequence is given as TGTGCCAGCAGCGTAGGGGACAGGGGGTACGAGCAGTACTTC. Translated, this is CASSVGDRGYEQYF. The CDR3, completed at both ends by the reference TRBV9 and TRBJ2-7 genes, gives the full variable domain DSGVTQTPKHLITATGQRVTLRCSPRSGDLSVYWYQQSLDQGLQFLIQYYNGEERAKGNILERFSAQQFPDLHSELNLSSLELGDSALYFCASSVGDRGYEQYFGPGTRLTVT.